This TCR beta chain appears in the sequencing data of a study of shared clonotypes between healthy human individuals. The data were produced by immunoSEQ multiplex PCR, yet TCRdb's version contains in-frame clones alone and is incomplete. The table has fewer than 1 million clones, around 96% seen once. CDR1 and CDR2 (germline): ENHRY, SYGVKD. The length of the CDR3 is 17 residues. Trimming took 3 bases from V and 3 from J; bases not matched to a gene: 11. It was CD45RO-negative cells, positively selected for CCR7, that made up naive CD8 cells, with terminally differentiated effector memory CD45RA+ cells excluded.

The origin of this receptor is a man under 40 in good health. The sequencing input was naive CD8+ T cells sorted from blood. The V and J genes are TRBV10-3 and TRBJ2-1; 7 nucleotides align to TRBD2. CDR3 sequence: CAISDAGGEGFYNEQFF. DNA of the CDR3: TGTGCCATCAGTGACGCCGGCGGGGAGGGTTTCTACAATGAGCAGTTCTTC.